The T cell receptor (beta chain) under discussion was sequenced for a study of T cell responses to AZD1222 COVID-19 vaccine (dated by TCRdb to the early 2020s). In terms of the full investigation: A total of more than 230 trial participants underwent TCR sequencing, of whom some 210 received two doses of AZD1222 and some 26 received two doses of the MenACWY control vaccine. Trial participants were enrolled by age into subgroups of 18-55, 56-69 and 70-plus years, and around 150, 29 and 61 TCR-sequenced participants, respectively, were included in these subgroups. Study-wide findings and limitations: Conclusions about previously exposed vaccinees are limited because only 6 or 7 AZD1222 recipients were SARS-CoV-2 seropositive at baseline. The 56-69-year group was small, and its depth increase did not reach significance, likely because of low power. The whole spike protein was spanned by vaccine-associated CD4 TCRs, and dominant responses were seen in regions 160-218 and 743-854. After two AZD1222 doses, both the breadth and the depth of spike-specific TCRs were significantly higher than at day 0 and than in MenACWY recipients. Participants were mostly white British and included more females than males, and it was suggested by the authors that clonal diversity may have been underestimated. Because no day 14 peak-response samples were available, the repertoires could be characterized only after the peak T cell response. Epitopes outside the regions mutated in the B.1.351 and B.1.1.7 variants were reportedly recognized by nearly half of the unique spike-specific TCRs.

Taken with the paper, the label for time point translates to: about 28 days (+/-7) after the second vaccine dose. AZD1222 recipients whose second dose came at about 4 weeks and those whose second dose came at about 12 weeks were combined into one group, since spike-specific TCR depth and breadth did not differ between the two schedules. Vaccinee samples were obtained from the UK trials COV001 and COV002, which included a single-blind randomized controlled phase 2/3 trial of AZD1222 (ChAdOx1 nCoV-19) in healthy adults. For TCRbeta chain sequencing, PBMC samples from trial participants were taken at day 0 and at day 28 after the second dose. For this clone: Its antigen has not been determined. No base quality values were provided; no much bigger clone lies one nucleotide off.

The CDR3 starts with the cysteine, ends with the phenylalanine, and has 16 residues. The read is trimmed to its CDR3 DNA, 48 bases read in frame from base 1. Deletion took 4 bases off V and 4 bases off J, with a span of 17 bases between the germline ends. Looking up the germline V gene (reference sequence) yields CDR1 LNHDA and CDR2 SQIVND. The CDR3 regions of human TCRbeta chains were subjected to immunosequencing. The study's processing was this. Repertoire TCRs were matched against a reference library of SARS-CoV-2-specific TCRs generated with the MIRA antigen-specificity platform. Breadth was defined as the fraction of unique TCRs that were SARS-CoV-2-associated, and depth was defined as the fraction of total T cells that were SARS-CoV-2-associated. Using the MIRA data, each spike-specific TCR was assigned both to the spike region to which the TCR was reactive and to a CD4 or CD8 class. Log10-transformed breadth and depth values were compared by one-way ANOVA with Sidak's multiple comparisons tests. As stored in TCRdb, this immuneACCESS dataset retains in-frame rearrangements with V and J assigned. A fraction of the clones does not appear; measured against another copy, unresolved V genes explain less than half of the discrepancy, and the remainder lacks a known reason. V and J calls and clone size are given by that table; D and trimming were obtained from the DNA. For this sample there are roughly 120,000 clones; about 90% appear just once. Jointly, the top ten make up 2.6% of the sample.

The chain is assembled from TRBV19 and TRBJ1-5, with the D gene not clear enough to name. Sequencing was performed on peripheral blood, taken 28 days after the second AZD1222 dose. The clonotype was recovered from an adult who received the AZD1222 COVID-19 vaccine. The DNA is TGTGCCAGTAGTACTCGGTCCTCAGGAGGGAATCAGCCCCAGCATTTT. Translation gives CASSTRSSGGNQPQHF.